This TCR beta chain was sequenced for a study of cytomegalovirus exposure and HLA in healthy donors. As to this clone: What it recognizes is unknown.

General study findings and limits: Donors belonging to an Asian-associated ancestry cluster reportedly showed fewer N-insertions in productive TCRs than the approximately 690-donor mean, according to what a later analysis found. Some highly shared sequence variants likely arose as a pipeline artifact. When analyzed later, a missense DCLRE1C variant was found to be linked to TCR beta V- and J-gene trimming. CMV serostatus stood as the only immune exposure information on hand.

The PCR used 60 Vbeta and 13 Jbeta primers. Libraries were prepared by immunoSEQ multiplex PCR; TCRdb keeps only in-frame clonotypes and omits some of them. The sample lists fewer than 130,000 clones; about 80% were seen once. The J segment lost 0 bases and the V segment lost 6 bases, leaving 10 bases of the junction unmatched. Germline lookup yields CDR1 LNHDA and CDR2 SQIVND (reference sequence). The CDR3 runs 17 residues. The V gene is TRBV19, the J gene TRBJ2-1, with TRBD1 identical over 8 bases. Sequences were obtained from PBMCs. This clonotype was sampled from a woman aged 40 to 50 in good health and CMV-seronegative. The CDR3 DNA sequence: TGTGCCAGTAGCATGGACAGGGTGGGGAGCTCCTACAATGAGCAGTTCTTC. Translation: CASSMDRVGSSYNEQFF.